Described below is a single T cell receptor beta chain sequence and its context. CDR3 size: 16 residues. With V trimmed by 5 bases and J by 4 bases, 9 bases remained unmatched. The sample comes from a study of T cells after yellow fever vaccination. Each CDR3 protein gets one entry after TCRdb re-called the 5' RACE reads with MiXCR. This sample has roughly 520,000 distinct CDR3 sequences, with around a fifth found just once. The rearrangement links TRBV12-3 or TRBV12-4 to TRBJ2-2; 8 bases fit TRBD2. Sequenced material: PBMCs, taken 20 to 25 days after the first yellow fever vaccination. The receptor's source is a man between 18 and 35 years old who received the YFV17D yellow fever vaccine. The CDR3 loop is CASSPGGGRLTGELFF. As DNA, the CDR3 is TGTGCCAGCAGTCCCGGGGGGGGGCGCCTCACCGGGGAGCTGTTTTTT.